One sample yielded the 30 T cell receptor beta chains listed below, sequenced in a study of identical twins. TCRdb reprocessed the 5' RACE reads with MiXCR, giving one entry per CDR3 protein. This table has approximately 620,000 distinct CDR3 sequences, over 8.5% appearing once. This same sample was also taken into another study, of yellow fever vaccine responses in identical twins.

Sequencing input: PBMCs. All receptors come from a young woman in good health.

The V and J genes are TRBV18 and TRBJ1-4; no reliable D call. The CDR3 has 16 residues. The V and J ends lost 4 bases and 3 bases respectively, with 15 bases between them. Germline V lookup: CDR1 KGHSH, CDR2 LQKENI. CDR3 region: CASSRSPGPSNEKLFF. The CDR3 DNA reads TGTGCCAGCTCACGAAGTCCAGGCCCTTCTAATGAAAAACTGTTTTTT.

This clonotype has only a few counts. The gene calls are TRBV2 and TRBJ1-6; perhaps TRBD1 as D (5 bases). This CDR3 is built from 15 residues. Trimming pared 1 base from V and 9 bases from J, leaving 13 bases between. CDR1 and CDR2 from the germline V gene are SNHLY and FYNNEI. As DNA, the CDR3 is TGTGCCAGCAGTGAAGAGAGGGGTAAACGTTCACCCCTCCACTTT. Translation gives CASSEERGKRSPLHF.

The table lists this clonotype with a few counts. This chain uses TRBV12-3 or TRBV12-4 with TRBJ2-7; 7 nucleotides align to TRBD2. Germline trimming cut 5 bases from V and 5 bases from J; bases unmatched to any gene: 6. There are 13 residues in the CDR3. The CDR3 DNA sequence: TGTGCCAGCAGTCCGGGGACTATCAACGAGCAGTACTTC. Translated: CASSPGTINEQYF.

The V and J genes are TRBV5-1 and TRBJ2-1; maybe TRBD1 (6 bases). The V and J ends lost 5 bases and 7 bases respectively, with 22 bases between them. This CDR3 is 16 amino acids long. Germline assignment: CDR1 SGHRS and CDR2 YFSETQ. The CDR3 nucleotides are TGCGCCAGCAGTTCTCAGGGGACCGGCGGTGGAAATGAGCAGTTCTTC. Translation gives CASSSQGTGGGNEQFF.

This clonotype was seen more than once but under ten times. The genes are TRBV7-9 and TRBJ2-3; 11 nucleotides line up with TRBD1. Germline V lookup: CDR1 SEHNR, CDR2 FQNEAQ (reference sequence). The CDR3 loop spans 15 amino acids. V gave up 7 bases and J gave up 3 bases; unmatched junction bases: 6. CDR3 residues: CASTPGQGGTDTQYF. DNA of the CDR3: TGTGCCAGCACCCCGGGACAGGGGGGAACAGATACGCAGTATTTT.

The rearrangement links TRBV20-1 to TRBJ2-7; possibly TRBD1 for D (6 bases). Germline V gene data show CDR1 as DFQATT and CDR2 as SNEGSKA (reference sequence). V lost 2 bases and J lost 7, with 15 bases in between. CDR3 length: 13 amino acids. The CDR3: CSARPGHLGEQYF. CDR3 coding DNA: TGCAGTGCTAGACCGGGACATTTAGGGGAGCAGTACTTC.

The gene calls are TRBV29-1 and TRBJ2-7, with D possibly being TRBD2 (6 bases). V was cut by 6 bases and J by 3 bases, with 18 bases left in between. This CDR3 comprises 14 residues. The germline CDR1 and CDR2 sequences are SQVTM and ANQGSEA. This CDR3 reads CSVGGDGSYYEQYF. CDR3 in DNA: TGCAGCGTGGGGGGAGACGGGAGTTACTACGAGCAGTACTTC.

This chain uses TRBV12-3 or TRBV12-4 with TRBJ2-2, with 9 bases that match TRBD2. The CDR3 covers 15 residues. V was clipped by 5 bases and J by 5 bases; unmatched bases: 6. The chain's CDR3 is CASSRLRGGTGELFF. CDR3 nucleotide sequence: TGTGCCAGCAGTCGTTTGCGGGGGGGGACCGGGGAGCTGTTTTTT.

This clonotype has just a few counts. The rearrangement uses TRBV19 and TRBJ1-5; no definite D call. Germline V lookup: CDR1 LNHDA, CDR2 SQIVND (reference sequence). Trimming shortened V by 5 bases and J by 6 bases, and 14 bases separated the two germline ends. The CDR3 is 14 residues long. Here the CDR3 DNA reads TGTGCCAGTAGTCTTACGGGCAGTGGTCAGCCCCAGCATTTT. Amino acid sequence: CASSLTGSGQPQHF.

This clonotype was recorded at least ten times. J is TRBJ2-5 and V is TRBV29-1; 12 nucleotides align to TRBD1. Germline trimming cut 7 bases from V and 1 base from J; bases unmatched to any gene: 7. The CDR3 runs 15 residues. Germline V CDR1 and CDR2: SQVTM, ANQGSEA. The CDR3 is CSATPGQGAQETQYF. CDR3 coding DNA: TGCAGCGCGACCCCGGGACAGGGGGCCCAAGAGACCCAGTACTTC. Full variable domain (rest looked up from reference TRBV29-1 and TRBJ2-5): SAVISQKPSRDICQRGTSLTIQCQVDSQVTMMFWYRQQPGQSLTLIATANQGSEATYESGFVIDKFPISRPNLTFSTLTVSNMSPEDSSIYLCSATPGQGAQETQYFGPGTRLLVL.

This clonotype was observed many times. V and J are TRBV12-3 or TRBV12-4 and TRBJ2-2; TRBD1 aligns across 7 bases. This CDR3 has 16 amino acids. V lost 6 bases and J lost 2; bases outside the gene matches: 9. The CDR3 DNA reads TGTGCCAGCAGAAAGGCAGGGACAGCAAACACCGGGGAGCTGTTTTTT. It yields the protein CASRKAGTANTGELFF.

This chain connects TRBV6-2 or TRBV6-3 to TRBJ1-5; TRBD1 matches 7 bases. V shed 5 bases and J 9 bases; nucleotides not matched to a gene: 13. Germline V gene lookup returns CDR1 MNHEY and CDR2 SVGEGT. The CDR3 contains 15 residues. The CDR3 coding sequence is TGTGCCAGCAGTACTGCCGGGTGGGACAGCACGCCCCAGCATTTT. Translated: CASSTAGWDSTPQHF.

This clonotype was observed a few times. The V gene is TRBV12-3 or TRBV12-4, the J gene TRBJ2-7; D unresolved. The CDR3 is 13 residues long. V was cut by 8 bases and J by 9 bases, with 20 bases left in between. The CDR3 is CASSSISYVGQYF. CDR3 nucleotides: TGTGCCAGCTCCAGTATTTCGTACGTCGGGCAGTACTTC.

This clonotype has only a few counts. The chain uses TRBV9 and TRBJ2-3; TRBD2 agrees at 13 bases. CDR1 SGDLS and CDR2 YYNGEE come from the germline V gene. The CDR3 runs to 18 residues. V lost 3 bases, J lost 6 bases, and 13 bases stayed unmatched. In DNA, the CDR3 is TGTGCCAGCAGCGCCAGACTAGCGGGGGGTTCAGGTGCTGATACGCAGTATTTT. Its protein product is CASSARLAGGSGADTQYF.

In this sample, this clonotype turned up many times. The rearrangement links TRBV20-1 to TRBJ1-6; 12 bases are shared with TRBD1. Losses at the gene ends were 5 bases for V and 7 bases for J; bases not matched to a gene: 3. Germline V gene lookup returns CDR1 DFQATT and CDR2 SNEGSKA (reference sequence). The CDR3 is made up of 14 amino acids. The CDR3 DNA reads as TGCAGTGCTTTGGGACAGGGGGCGAATTCACCCCTCCACTTT. Residues: CSALGQGANSPLHF.

The chain is built from TRBV20-1 and TRBJ1-6; D possibly corresponds to TRBD1 (6 bases). The length of the CDR3 is 14 residues. Germline CDR1 reads DFQATT; CDR2 reads SNEGSKA (reference sequence). Trimming pared 3 bases from V and 7 bases from J, leaving 13 bases between. CDR3 in DNA: TGCAGTGCTAGGTGGGGGGCGCAGAATTCACCCCTCCACTTT. This encodes CSARWGAQNSPLHF.

At least ten counts were recorded for this clonotype. The chain links TRBV7-6 to TRBJ2-7; 7 nucleotides match TRBD1. Looked up from germline, CDR1 is SGHVS and CDR2 is FNYEAQ. The CDR3 contains 14 residues. J lost 3 bases, V lost 0 bases, and 2 bases had no gene match. The CDR3 DNA reads as TGTGCCAGCAGCTTAGCGACAGGGAACTACGAGCAGTACTTC. As protein: CASSLATGNYEQYF.

This clonotype was seen ten or more times. V gene TRBV7-2 combines with J gene TRBJ2-3, with 11 bases lining up with TRBD2. After removal of 5 bases from V and 7 bases from J, the junction contained 11 bases not matched to a gene. Germline V lookup: CDR1 SGHTA, CDR2 FQGNSA. This CDR3 contains 16 residues. The CDR3 coding sequence is TGTGCCAGCAGCCAAGTAGCGGGAGGGCCTCTAAATACGCAGTATTTT. It is translated as CASSQVAGGPLNTQYF.

This sequence joins TRBV7-9 and TRBJ2-4; 8 bases are a match to TRBD2. Germline CDR1 SEHNR, CDR2 FQNEAQ (reference sequence). V gave up 3 bases and J gave up 0 bases; unmatched junction bases: 22. This CDR3 is built from 22 residues. The CDR3 protein is CASSLKFGVVAGTDEAKNIQYF. CDR3 bases: TGTGCCAGCAGCTTGAAATTCGGGGTCGTAGCGGGGACCGATGAAGCCAAAAACATTCAGTACTTC.

In its sample, this clonotype was seen a few times. This chain links TRBV4-3 with TRBJ2-1; D may be TRBD2 (6 bases). Trimming took 2 bases from V and 9 from J, leaving 17 bases between them. Germline V CDR1 and CDR2: LGHNA, YSLEER. The CDR3 sequence is 15 residues long. The CDR3 DNA reads TGCGCCAGCAGCCAAAGGTACTTCGGGACTGTTGAGCAGTTCTTC. It is translated as CASSQRYFGTVEQFF.

This clonotype has a count of ten or more. The V call is TRBV29-1, the J call TRBJ2-5, with D uncertain. V lost 4 bases and J 4 bases, leaving 4 bases between the germline ends. This CDR3 has 10 amino acids. The germline gives CDR1 SQVTM, CDR2 ANQGSEA. CDR3 sequence (DNA): TGCAGCGTTGTGAGAGAGACCCAGTACTTC. It is translated as CSVVRETQYF.

In this sample, this clonotype turned up a few times. The DNA of the CDR3 is TGTGCCAGCAGTGGTATATTTTCGGACACCGGGGAGCTGTTTTTT. Protein product: CASSGIFSDTGELFF. The chain carries TRBV12-3 or TRBV12-4 and TRBJ2-2, with D unclear. This CDR3 contains 15 residues. Trimming removed 5 bases from V and 3 bases from J, with 13 bases in between.

This clonotype came up many times. The CDR3 protein is CSVDRTGGVNGYTF. The CDR3 nucleotides read TGCAGCGTTGACAGGACAGGGGGCGTTAATGGCTACACCTTC. The chain uses TRBV29-1 and TRBJ1-2, with 11 bases matching TRBD1. This CDR3 comprises 14 residues. Germline V gene sequence: CDR1 SQVTM, CDR2 ANQGSEA. After removal of 3 bases from V and 6 bases from J, the junction contained 6 bases not matched to a gene. Filled out from reference TRBV29-1 and TRBJ1-2, the complete variable domain reads SAVISQKPSRDICQRGTSLTIQCQVDSQVTMMFWYRQQPGQSLTLIATANQGSEATYESGFVIDKFPISRPNLTFSTLTVSNMSPEDSSIYLCSVDRTGGVNGYTFGSGTRLTVV.

The gene calls are TRBV4-3 and TRBJ2-1; D remains unclear. This CDR3 contains 15 residues. Germline V gene data show CDR1 as LGHNA and CDR2 as YSLEER. The V gene lost 0 bases and the J gene lost 5 bases, with 11 bases spanning the gap. CDR3 DNA sequence: TGCGCCAGCAGCCAAGATCAGGACCAGGACAATGAGCAGTTCTTC. As protein: CASSQDQDQDNEQFF.

This clonotype was counted many times. The chain joins TRBV24-1 to TRBJ2-2, with TRBD2 identical over 10 bases. With V trimmed by 4 bases and J by 1 base, 5 bases remained unmatched. This CDR3 is built from 17 residues. CDR1 and CDR2 from the germline V gene are KGHDR and SFDVKD. The DNA of the CDR3 is TGTGCCACCAGTGAGTTTCTAGCGGGAGAGAACACCGGGGAGCTGTTTTTT. It specifies CATSEFLAGENTGELFF.

The chain is built from TRBV5-1 and TRBJ2-1; D is possibly TRBD2 (6 bases). The germline gives CDR1 SGHRS, CDR2 YFSETQ. CDR3 length equals 15 residues. Deletions cut 5 bases from V and 10 bases from J, with 22 bases between. The CDR3 is CASRHPGTPTEEQFF. In nucleotides, the CDR3 is TGCGCCAGCAGACACCCCGGGACTCCTACTGAGGAGCAGTTCTTC.

This clonotype was seen repeatedly, ten times or more. This chain uses TRBV5-1 with TRBJ2-7; D perhaps matches TRBD2 (5 bases). The CDR3 has 15 amino acids. V gave up 0 bases and J gave up 2 bases, with 12 bases separating them. Per germline, CDR1 SGHRS and CDR2 YFSETQ. The CDR3 spells CASSLELEKTYEQYF. The CDR3 coding sequence is TGCGCCAGCAGCTTGGAACTAGAAAAGACCTACGAGCAGTACTTC.

The chain joins TRBV23-1 to TRBJ2-1; 9 bases agree with TRBD1. TRBV23-1 is designated an ORF whose function remains uncertain. CDR3 length: 16 amino acids. V was clipped by 6 bases and J by 4 bases; unmatched bases: 10. CDR3 protein: CASSVHSGQGYNEQFF. CDR3 nucleotide sequence: TGCGCCAGCAGCGTTCACTCGGGACAGGGATACAATGAGCAGTTCTTC.

This clonotype was picked up a small number of times. The V gene is TRBV10-3, the J gene TRBJ2-1; 7 bases map to TRBD2. This CDR3 spans 15 amino acids. Germline CDR1 is ENHRY and CDR2 is SYGVKD. After removal of 2 bases from V and 4 bases from J, the junction contained 5 bases not matched to a gene. CDR3 sequence reads: CAISEGGESYNEQFF. The CDR3 nucleotides are TGTGCCATCAGTGAGGGGGGGGAGAGTTACAATGAGCAGTTCTTC.

This clonotype was found many times. An end of the junction does not agree with germline; a read error may underlie this. The chain combines TRBV29-1 with TRBJ2-2; D perhaps matches TRBD1 (5 bases). This CDR3 region has 12 residues. Germline V CDR1 and CDR2: SQVTM, ANQGSEA. In nucleotides, the CDR3 is TGCAGCGTTAAAGAGACAGTCGGGGAGCTGTTTTTT. Translation: CSVKETVGELFF.